This entry features one T cell receptor (beta chain) sequence. Its target is not known. Alongside a J-beta primer mix, a sample-barcoded 5' primer served in a second PCR lasting about 7 to 11 cycles. TCRdb recomputed calls from the 5' RACE reads with MiXCR, one row per CDR3 protein. The sample has 1 million or so distinct CDR3 sequences; around 43% are singletons. The data were taken from a study of blood T cells in healthy people across ages. Across the study: There was about one barcoded beta molecule captured by template switching per two T cells. General observations from the study: Per million T cells, the diversity of TCR beta decreased roughly linearly as age advanced.

The germline V gene encodes CDR1 MNHEY and CDR2 SMNVEV (reference sequence). The V end was cut by 1 base, the J end by 10 bases, with 5 bases between. The CDR3 runs to 12 residues. The chain recombines TRBV27 with TRBJ1-6, with D perhaps matching TRBD1 (5 bases). Material for sequencing was blood. This TCR was sampled from a woman in her sixties or seventies in good health. The CDR3 spells CASSLWDSPLHF. In DNA, the CDR3 is TGTGCCAGCAGTTTATGGGACTCACCCCTCCACTTT.